These 10 T cell receptor beta chains were all obtained from the same sample, sequenced in a study of metastatic and nonmetastatic thyroid tumors (dated by TCRdb to 2020 to 2022). The library was made by PCR. The sample was run on an Illumina HiSeq 4000. TCRdb handled the public reads itself, with Q25 trimming in fastp and clone calling in MiXCR, and kept productive beta chains. The sample table records 30,000 to 40,000 clones; under 25% of these occur just once. 3% of the sample is taken by the ten largest. Before undergoing thyroid surgery, none of the patients had been given any kind of treatment. Sequencing was done on a sample of tumor tissue. These receptors were collected from a male donor with papillary thyroid cancer or a benign thyroid nodule (not recorded which). Some clones in this sample may be carry-over from other donors' samples.

This clone showed up many times. This clone may be a read error of a much larger clone one base away. The sample carries other DNA sequences with the same CDR3. V usage is TRBV5-5 and J usage is TRBJ2-1; D possibly corresponds to TRBD2 (5 bases). Germline CDR1 is SGHKS and CDR2 is YYEKEE (reference sequence). The CDR3 is 12 residues long. The CDR3 reads CASEGSYNEQFF. CDR3 nucleotide sequence: TGCGCCAGCGAGGGATCCTACAATGAGCAGTTCTTC.

This clone was counted ten times or more. The chain is built from TRBV12-3 or TRBV12-4 and TRBJ1-3; 7 bases line up with TRBD1. CDR3 length: 15 residues. Trimming removed 6 bases from V and 2 bases from J; junction bases left unmatched: 7. CDR3 in amino acids: CASRTTGLAGNTIYF. The DNA of the CDR3 is TGTGCCAGCAGAACGACAGGGTTGGCTGGAAACACCATATATTTT.

This clone has a count of ten or more. The chain employs TRBV7-9 and TRBJ1-2; D unresolved. V lost 1 base and J 0 bases, leaving 12 bases between the germline ends. Germline lookup yields CDR1 SEHNR and CDR2 FQNEAQ (reference sequence). The CDR3 spans 16 residues. CDR3 nucleotide sequence: TGTGCCAGCAGCTTAGGAGGGCCTCTAGCTAACTATGGCTACACCTTC. Amino acid sequence: CASSLGGPLANYGYTF.

Notes on this clone: One base away lies a much larger clone, so this may be a sequencing read error. The sample has other DNA sequences that encode this CDR3 too. The rearrangement joins TRBV5-6 to TRBJ2-7; D is undetermined. V dropped 1 base and J dropped 5 bases, with 16 bases sitting between them. This CDR3 contains 15 residues. Per germline, CDR1 SGHDT and CDR2 YYEEEE. The CDR3 is CASSLPRGDIDEQYF. Here the CDR3 DNA reads TGTGCCAGCAGCTTGCCTCGAGGTGATATCGACGAGCAGTACTTC. Variable domain in full (rest from reference TRBV5-6 and TRBJ2-7): DAGVTQSPTHLIKTRGQQVTLRCSPKSGHDTVSWYQQALGQGPQFIFQYYEEEERQRGNFPDRFSGHQFPNYSSELNVNALLLGDSALYLCASSLPRGDIDEQYFGPGTRLTVT.

Within the sample, this clone is medium-sized. The chain is built from TRBV12-3 or TRBV12-4 and TRBJ2-7; D might be TRBD1 (6 bases). The V and J ends lost 6 bases and 3 bases respectively, with 15 bases between them. This CDR3 comprises 14 residues. DNA for the CDR3: TGTGCCAGCAGCAGCGGACAGAGAATCTACGAGCAGTACTTC. Protein product: CASSSGQRIYEQYF.

On this clone itself: This sample also contains other DNA sequences that code for the same CDR3. The gene calls are TRBV5-1 and TRBJ1-1; D is perhaps TRBD1 (5 bases). In germline, CDR1 is SGHRS, CDR2 YFSETQ. The CDR3 length is 15 residues. Trimming stripped 4 bases from V and 0 bases from J, with 13 bases between. CDR3 in amino acids: CASSLGGTMNTEAFF. The CDR3 bases are TGCGCCAGCAGCCTGGGGGGTACGATGAACACTGAAGCTTTCTTT.

This clone showed up many times. The germline gene is not matched at one end of the junction; a read error may be the cause. This rearrangement joins TRBV2 to TRBJ2-2; 14 bases map to TRBD2. CDR1 is SNHLY and CDR2 is FYNNEI in the germline V gene. This CDR3 has 15 amino acids. CDR3 region: CTSRRLAGGAGELFF. The CDR3 nucleotides read TGTACCAGCAGACGACTAGCGGGAGGGGCCGGGGAGCTGTTTTTT. Drawing the rest from reference TRBV2 and TRBJ2-2, the complete variable domain is EPEVTQTPSHQVTQMGQEVILRCVPISNHLYFYWYRQILGQKVEFLVSFYNNEISEKSEIFDDQFSVERPDGSNFTLKIRSTKLEDSAMYFCTSRRLAGGAGELFFGEGSRLTVL.

This clone was observed a handful of times. J is TRBJ1-1 and V is TRBV20-1; 8 positions match TRBD1. CDR3 length: 13 residues. With 5 bases clipped from V and 4 bases from J, the junction kept 6 bases outside the gene matches. CDR1 is DFQATT, CDR2 SNEGSKA, per germline (reference sequence). The CDR3 loop is CSASDRGGTEAFF. CDR3 DNA: TGCAGTGCTTCCGACAGGGGCGGCACTGAAGCTTTCTTT.

This clone was seen ten or more times. CDR3 nucleotides: TGTGCCAGCAGCGCATATGGGAGCTACACCTTC. Protein product: CASSAYGSYTF. The chain uses TRBV7-2 and TRBJ1-2; D gene uncertain. From germline, CDR1 is SGHTA and CDR2 FQGNSA. The CDR3 has 11 amino acids. Deletions cut 5 bases from V and 9 bases from J, with 10 bases between.

This clone was detected a few times. A single base separates this from a much larger clone, so it may be a read error. The chain links TRBV5-6 to TRBJ2-7; 9 bases align to TRBD1. The CDR3 totals 14 residues. Germline CDR1 reads SGHDT; CDR2 reads YYEEEE. CDR3 bases: TGTGCCAGCAGCTTGACAGGGGGCGACTACGAGCGGTACTTC. Its protein product is CASSLTGGDYERYF.